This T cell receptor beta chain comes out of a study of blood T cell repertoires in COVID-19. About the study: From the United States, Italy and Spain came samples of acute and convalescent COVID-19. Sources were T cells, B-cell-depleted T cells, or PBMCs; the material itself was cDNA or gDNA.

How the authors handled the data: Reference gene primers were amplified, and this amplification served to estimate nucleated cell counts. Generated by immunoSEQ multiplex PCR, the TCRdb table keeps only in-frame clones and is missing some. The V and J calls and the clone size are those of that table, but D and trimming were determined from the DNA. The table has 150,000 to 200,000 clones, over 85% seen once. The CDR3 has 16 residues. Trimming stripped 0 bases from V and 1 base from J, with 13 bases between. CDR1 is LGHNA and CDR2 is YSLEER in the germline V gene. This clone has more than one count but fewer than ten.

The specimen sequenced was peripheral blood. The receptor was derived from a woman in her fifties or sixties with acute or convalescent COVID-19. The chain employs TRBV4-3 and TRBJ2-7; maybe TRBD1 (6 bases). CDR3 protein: CASSQEWDTLSYEQYF. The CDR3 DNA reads TGCGCCAGCAGCCAAGAATGGGACACCCTGTCCTACGAGCAGTACTTC.